This TCR beta chain is from a study of response to subunit inactivated influenza vaccine. Study results and limitations: Few new T cells, the authors suggested, are recruited by each seasonal influenza vaccination.

TCRdb redid the calling of the RT-PCR reads with MiXCR, one entry per CDR3 protein. The sample records 550,000 to 650,000 distinct CDR3 sequences, about 12% being singletons. From germline, CDR1 is SGHAT and CDR2 FQNNGV. V was shortened by 5 bases and J by 8 bases, with 16 bases between the two germline ends. This CDR3 has 14 amino acids. This clonotype was counted only a few times. Its antigen remains unknown. The specimen comprised PBMCs from blood, sampled on the day of vaccination. The source is a man aged 45-60 years who received an inactivated influenza vaccine. The V gene is TRBV11-2, the J gene TRBJ2-4; D possibly matches TRBD1 or TRBD2 (5 bases each). CDR3 protein: CASSVTGTGDIQYF. The CDR3 nucleotides read TGTGCCAGCAGCGTTACCGGGACCGGGGACATTCAGTACTTC.